This T cell receptor beta chain was sequenced during a study of T cell changes during pregnancy in multiple sclerosis. Libraries were prepared by immunoSEQ multiplex PCR; TCRdb keeps only in-frame clonotypes and omits some of them. This sample yields 60,000 to 75,000 clones, of which 92% are seen a single time; around 1.3% belongs to the top ten. Germline values: CDR1 SGHDT, CDR2 YYEEEE. There are 13 residues in the CDR3. Trimming removed 0 bases at V and 9 bases at J, with 10 bases between. This chain uses TRBV5-6 with TRBJ1-5; D is unresolved. This TCR was recovered from a female donor in good health, enrolled as a control in a pregnancy study. Sequenced here: peripheral blood, sampled in the second trimester of pregnancy. CDR3 sequence reads: CASSLAESRPQHF. The CDR3 DNA is TGTGCCAGCAGCTTGGCGGAGTCCAGGCCCCAGCATTTT.